The entry below describes one T cell receptor beta chain. Its specificity is not known. Per germline, CDR1 MNHNY and CDR2 SVGAGI (reference sequence). This CDR3 has 16 residues. Trimming left V 0 bases short and J 1 base short, with 7 bases between. These data belong to a study of siplizumab effects on memory and regulatory T cells. Regarding the study as a whole: With siplizumab, Treg-derived clones averaged around 70% of mappable alloreactive CD4+ clones, versus around 25% in controls. Memory cells seemed less diverse than naive T cells, which also seemed major contributors to the alloresponse. Phenotypic classification as naive or memory proved unattainable for roughly 75-95% of proliferating CD4+ or CD8+ clones.

About 100,000 TCR templates underwent assay in each sample. TCRdb's copy holds only in-frame clones and misses some; the assay was immunoSEQ multiplex PCR. The repertoire holds some 100,000 clones, with about 90% as singletons. The specimen was Tregs sorted from blood. The gene calls are TRBV6-6 and TRBJ2-6; D gene uncertain. The TCR was taken from a human donor in good health. CDR3 region: CASSYSIGSGANVLTF. CDR3 coding DNA: TGTGCCAGCAGTTACTCGATAGGTTCTGGGGCCAACGTCCTGACTTTC.